The 7 T cell receptor beta chains below all came from one sample that was sequenced in a study of blood T cells in healthy people across ages. A second PCR, run for about 6 to 11 cycles, used a sample-barcoded 5' primer plus a J-beta primer mix. In TCRdb, the 5' RACE reads were re-called with MiXCR into one record per CDR3 protein. The table lists under 1,000,000 distinct CDR3 sequences, about half of them singletons. The specimen was blood. These receptors came from a man older than 75 in good health.

The rearrangement joins TRBV6-1 to TRBJ2-3; D gene uncertain. Germline V gene data show CDR1 as MNHNS and CDR2 as SASEGT. The CDR3 contains 12 residues. V lost 5 bases to trimming and J lost 6 bases, with 9 bases between them. The CDR3 is CASSTNADTQYF. CDR3 sequence (DNA): TGTGCCAGCAGTACGAATGCTGATACGCAGTATTTT.

V usage is TRBV20-1 and J usage is TRBJ1-1; TRBD1 might be the D (6 bases). Between the trimmed V and J ends, which lost 6 bases and 7 bases, there was a span of 18 bases. CDR3 length: 13 residues. Germline V CDR1 and CDR2: DFQATT, SNEGSKA (reference sequence). As DNA, the CDR3 is TGCAGTGCCTGGGACACCGGGAGGGATGAAGCTTTCTTT. It translates to CSAWDTGRDEAFF.

This clonotype came up a few times. The chain employs TRBV7-3 and TRBJ2-1; 12 positions agree with TRBD2. Losses at the gene ends were 5 bases for V and 0 bases for J; bases not matched to a gene: 14. Germline V gene sequence: CDR1 SGHTA, CDR2 FQGTGA. The length of the CDR3 is 20 residues. The CDR3, as DNA: TGTGCCAGCAGCGCGATGGGGGGACTAGCGGGTAGACTCTCCTACAATGAGCAGTTCTTC. Translation: CASSAMGGLAGRLSYNEQFF.

The rearrangement joins TRBV29-1 to TRBJ1-4, with TRBD1 as a possible D gene (5 bases). Trimming took 4 bases from V and 4 from J, leaving 7 bases between them. Germline-derived CDR1 and CDR2 are SQVTM and ANQGSEA. This CDR3 has 12 amino acids. The CDR3 reads CSVGQNNEKLFF. In nucleotides, the CDR3 is TGCAGCGTTGGACAGAATAATGAAAAACTGTTTTTT.

This clonotype has a single count. The chain links TRBV14 to TRBJ1-5; no clear D. The CDR3 is 13 residues long. CDR1 and CDR2 (germline): SGHDN, FVKESK. The V and J ends lost 4 bases and 5 bases respectively, with 9 bases between them. CDR3 residues: CASSLNLDQPQHF. The CDR3 nucleotides are TGTGCCAGCAGCCTTAATCTGGATCAGCCCCAGCATTTT.

This clonotype was seen more than once but under ten times. The CDR3 DNA reads TGCGCCAGCAGCTTGGTGGCAGGGATTGAAGAGACCCAGTACTTC. Translation: CASSLVAGIEETQYF. The rearrangement uses TRBV5-1 and TRBJ2-5; maybe TRBD1 (5 bases). The CDR3 extends over 15 amino acids. V lost 0 bases and J 3 bases, leaving 12 bases between the germline ends. CDR1 is SGHRS, CDR2 YFSETQ, per germline. Together with reference TRBV5-1 and TRBJ2-5, the CDR3 gives the full variable domain: KAGVTQTPRYLIKTRGQQVTLSCSPISGHRSVSWYQQTPGQGLQFLFEYFSETQRNKGNFPGRFSGRQFSNSRSEMNVSTLELGDSALYLCASSLVAGIEETQYFGPGTRLLVL.

This clonotype was seen ten or more times. The rearrangement joins TRBV20-1 to TRBJ2-3; TRBD1 or TRBD2 may be the D gene (5 bases each). The CDR3 has 13 residues. Germline V gene data show CDR1 as DFQATT and CDR2 as SNEGSKA (reference sequence). V was cut by 0 bases and J by 8 bases, with 12 bases left in between. CDR3 sequence (DNA): TGCAGTGCTAGAGACCTTCTTGGGGGTACGCAGTATTTT. It specifies CSARDLLGGTQYF.